A selection of T cell receptor beta chains follows, all from one sample in a study of T cell responses to AZD1222 COVID-19 vaccine. Assay: immunoSEQ multiplex PCR; the TCRdb copy retains only in-frame clones and omits some. Counted here are some 90,000 clones, about 90% occurring once; the ten biggest clones make up less than 20%. The specimen comprised peripheral blood, sampled on day 0 of AZD1222 vaccination. All receptors derive from an adult in good health. The CDR3 runs from the conserved cysteine through the conserved F or W.

V | CDR3
TRBV5-1 | CASSPTQETQYF
TRBV11-2 | CASSLGLADEQFF
TRBV7-9 | CASSLDSWNTGELFF
TRBV14 | CASSHLSRYEQYF
TRBV5-1 | CASSPTGTGSYEQYF
TRBV7-8 | CASSLAGSAAKNIQYF
TRBV4-1 | CASSQPQGGYGYTF
TRBV6-5 | CASREGGTPLHF
TRBV28 | CASSSPGIGNQPQHF
TRBV2 | CATKGLAANTGELFF
TRBV7-9 | CASSSLAGEVDTQYF
TRBV18 | CASSPGQDSSGNTIYF
TRBV18 | CASSPLRGALEQFF
TRBV6-5 | CASRMTRAYEQYF
TRBV11-2 | CASSLDFFTRRPGDTEAFF
TRBV6-2/TRBV6-3 | CASSSRTGGYGYTF
TRBV27 | CASIYQGPLGAEAFF
TRBV5-5 | CASSLEGRRAFF
TRBV7-2 | CASSLELVDIQYF
TRBV5-1 | CASSLGSSGSETQYF
TRBV12-3/TRBV12-4 | CASSSGIRQPQHF
TRBV6-5 | CASSRQGGLNSPLHF
TRBV28 | CASSKQGMNTEAFF
TRBV28 | CASSFSAGAGAPDTQYF
TRBV5-1 | CASSLEGDNSPLHF
TRBV2 | CASSRLGTPPRSYEQYF
TRBV2 | CASTARDPVFDTQYF
TRBV5-6 | CASSLWGSGLQYF
TRBV7-9 | CASSLARDSPFPTNEKLFF
TRBV4-2 | CASSQAVREEYGYTF
TRBV7-2 | CASSARHGPGYTF
TRBV30 | CAWSGTGVSEAFF
TRBV12-3/TRBV12-4 | CASRTGGWQQYF
TRBV13 | CASSPEAPTYSREQFF
TRBV6-5 | CASSYSAGGRSYEQYF
TRBV4-1 | CASSQGEDTQYF
TRBV5-1 | CASSEDHSYNEQFF
TRBV5-5 | CASTKGQNPSGANVLTF
TRBV20-1 | CSASFGSYSYNEQFF
TRBV3-1/TRBV3-2 | CASSDRFEQYF
TRBV7-9 | CASSRQGDTEAFF
TRBV19 | CASSIKAGNEQFF
TRBV5-1 | CASSSSGRAYEQYF
TRBV12-5 | CASGLQGEDRAQHF
TRBV27 | CASSLWGTGNQPQHF
TRBV6-5 | CASGPLAGAYNEQFF
TRBV14 | CASSPGLLNSPLHF
TRBV5-4 | CASSLAFLGGDYGYTF
TRBV9 | CASSVGGDLEQFF
TRBV2 | CASSEWTSGRLYNEQFF